These T cell receptor beta chains were read from a single sample in a study of PD-1 blockade in classical Hodgkin lymphoma. Clones were read by immunoSEQ multiplex PCR, and TCRdb kept only the in-frame ones, dropping some. The table records about 98,000 clones, around nine tenths of them present only once. The source material was peripheral blood mononuclear cells (PBMCs), sampled at baseline. Every receptor here comes from a human donor with classical Hodgkin lymphoma. Both conserved end residues are part of each CDR3. The order of the fields is CDR3 length, J gene, D gene, clone size, V gene, CDR3 DNA, CDR3 protein. D genes are given only for firm matches. A clone size is listed for some rows: how often the clone was seen (once, few, many), or a class if it is expanded.

len: 11; j_gene: TRBJ1-2; d_gene: -; abundance: -; v_gene: TRBV5-8; CDR3nt: TGTGCCAGGCCGGGGACCAGGGGCTACACCTTC; CDR3aa: CARPGTRGYTF
len: 15; j_gene: TRBJ2-3; d_gene: -; abundance: -; v_gene: TRBV7-2; CDR3nt: TGTGCCAGCAGCTCGCGCGGGACAGTCACAGATACGCAGTATTTT; CDR3aa: CASSSRGTVTDTQYF
len: 15; j_gene: TRBJ2-7; d_gene: TRBD2; abundance: -; v_gene: TRBV27; CDR3nt: TGTGCCAGCAGTCCACCCGGGGTAGCGGGAGGCGAGCAGTACTTC; CDR3aa: CASSPPGVAGGEQYF
len: 12; j_gene: TRBJ2-7; d_gene: -; abundance: -; v_gene: TRBV11-2; CDR3nt: TGTGCCAGCAGCTTAGTGGGGTACGAGCAGTACTTC; CDR3aa: CASSLVGYEQYF
len: 14; j_gene: TRBJ1-1; d_gene: -; abundance: -; v_gene: TRBV6-6; CDR3nt: TGTGCCAGCAGTTACGGGGCCATGAACACTGAAGCTTTCTTT; CDR3aa: CASSYGAMNTEAFF
len: 13; j_gene: TRBJ2-7; d_gene: -; abundance: -; v_gene: TRBV19; CDR3nt: TGTGCCAGTAGTATGGGACTTTATTACGAGCAGTACTTC; CDR3aa: CASSMGLYYEQYF
len: 12; j_gene: TRBJ1-2; d_gene: -; abundance: -; v_gene: TRBV28; CDR3nt: TGTGCCAGCAGTATACCCATTTATGGCTACACCTTC; CDR3aa: CASSIPIYGYTF
len: 15; j_gene: TRBJ1-4; d_gene: -; abundance: -; v_gene: TRBV28; CDR3nt: TGTGCCAGCACTTCCGTGGTCACAACTAATGAAAAACTGTTTTTT; CDR3aa: CASTSVVTTNEKLFF
len: 13; j_gene: TRBJ2-5; d_gene: -; abundance: -; v_gene: TRBV6-4; CDR3nt: TGTGCCAGCAGACCACGGACACAAGAGACCCAGTACTTC; CDR3aa: CASRPRTQETQYF
len: 13; j_gene: TRBJ1-2; d_gene: TRBD1; abundance: -; v_gene: TRBV9; CDR3nt: TGTGCCAGCAACCCCTGGGACAGTTATGGCTACACCTTC; CDR3aa: CASNPWDSYGYTF
len: 12; j_gene: TRBJ1-1; d_gene: -; abundance: -; v_gene: TRBV10-3; CDR3nt: TGTGCCATCAGTGAGCCGAACACTGAAGCTTTCTTT; CDR3aa: CAISEPNTEAFF
len: 15; j_gene: TRBJ1-5; d_gene: -; abundance: -; v_gene: TRBV27; CDR3nt: TGTGCCAGCAGTTCGCGGGAGTATAGCAATCAGCCCCAGCATTTT; CDR3aa: CASSSREYSNQPQHF
len: 15; j_gene: TRBJ2-7; d_gene: -; abundance: few; v_gene: TRBV7-6; CDR3nt: TGTGCCAGCAGCCCAGACAGGATACTTCACACCGAGCAGTACTTC; CDR3aa: CASSPDRILHTEQYF
len: 16; j_gene: TRBJ1-5; d_gene: -; abundance: -; v_gene: TRBV30; CDR3nt: TGTGCCTGGAGTGTGGGGGGACCCTATAGCAATCAGCCCCAGCATTTT; CDR3aa: CAWSVGGPYSNQPQHF
len: 17; j_gene: TRBJ2-1; d_gene: -; abundance: -; v_gene: TRBV18; CDR3nt: TGTGCCAGCTCGCCTTATTTGGGGGATAGCTCCTACAATGAGCAGTTCTTC; CDR3aa: CASSPYLGDSSYNEQFF
len: 14; j_gene: TRBJ2-3; d_gene: -; abundance: -; v_gene: TRBV5-1; CDR3nt: TGCGCCAGCAGGTCCCCTAGGACCACAGATACGCAGTATTTT; CDR3aa: CASRSPRTTDTQYF
len: 15; j_gene: TRBJ1-1; d_gene: -; abundance: -; v_gene: TRBV10-3; CDR3nt: TGTGCCATCAGTGAGTCGATTGGGGGAGGCACTGAAGCTTTCTTT; CDR3aa: CAISESIGGGTEAFF
len: 15; j_gene: TRBJ2-1; d_gene: TRBD2; abundance: -; v_gene: TRBV27; CDR3nt: TGTGCCAGCAGTTTGAGCCTAGCGGGAGGGGTTGAGCAGTTCTTC; CDR3aa: CASSLSLAGGVEQFF
len: 12; j_gene: TRBJ2-2; d_gene: -; abundance: -; v_gene: TRBV27; CDR3nt: TGTGCCAGCAGTTTATTTGCCGGGGAGCTGTTTTTT; CDR3aa: CASSLFAGELFF
len: 12; j_gene: TRBJ2-3; d_gene: -; abundance: -; v_gene: TRBV5-1; CDR3nt: TGCGCCAGCAGCTCCACCACAGATACGCAGTATTTT; CDR3aa: CASSSTTDTQYF
len: 13; j_gene: TRBJ2-1; d_gene: -; abundance: -; v_gene: TRBV7-6; CDR3nt: TGTGCCAGCAGCCTCCAGGGACCAAATGAGCAGTTCTTC; CDR3aa: CASSLQGPNEQFF
len: 13; j_gene: TRBJ1-4; d_gene: -; abundance: -; v_gene: TRBV5-6; CDR3nt: TGTGCCAGCAGCGCTACGGGAGGGGGAAAACTGTTTTTT; CDR3aa: CASSATGGGKLFF
len: 14; j_gene: TRBJ2-1; d_gene: TRBD2; abundance: -; v_gene: TRBV28; CDR3nt: TGTGCCAGCAGCCTAGCGGGACCCTACAATGAGCAGTTCTTC; CDR3aa: CASSLAGPYNEQFF
len: 13; j_gene: TRBJ2-7; d_gene: -; abundance: -; v_gene: TRBV10-2; CDR3nt: TGCGCCAGCACTGCAACCCCAATCTACGAGCAGTACTTC; CDR3aa: CASTATPIYEQYF
len: 12; j_gene: TRBJ1-2; d_gene: -; abundance: -; v_gene: TRBV2; CDR3nt: TGTGCCAGTTACTCAGGGTTCTATGGCTACACCTTC; CDR3aa: CASYSGFYGYTF
len: 16; j_gene: TRBJ2-2; d_gene: TRBD2; abundance: -; v_gene: TRBV7-3; CDR3nt: TGTGCCAGCAGCCCTCTAGCGGGAGGGACATCCGGGGAGCTGTTTTTT; CDR3aa: CASSPLAGGTSGELFF
len: 13; j_gene: TRBJ1-4; d_gene: -; abundance: -; v_gene: TRBV5-4; CDR3nt: TGTGCCAGCAGCTACGGACCGGGGGGAAAACTGTTTTTT; CDR3aa: CASSYGPGGKLFF
len: 16; j_gene: TRBJ2-7; d_gene: -; abundance: -; v_gene: TRBV6-5; CDR3nt: TGTGCCAGCAGTTACTCGGCTAGCCCCCCTGGGGGGGAGCAGTACTTC; CDR3aa: CASSYSASPPGGEQYF
len: 15; j_gene: TRBJ1-1; d_gene: TRBD1; abundance: once; v_gene: TRBV5-1; CDR3nt: TGCGCCAGCAGCCCCCAGACAGGGGTGGACACTGAAGCTTTCTTT; CDR3aa: CASSPQTGVDTEAFF
len: 15; j_gene: TRBJ1-1; d_gene: -; abundance: -; v_gene: TRBV6-5; CDR3nt: TGTGCCAGCAGCGTAGTGGACAGAGCTAACACTGAAGCTTTCTTT; CDR3aa: CASSVVDRANTEAFF
len: 13; j_gene: TRBJ1-2; d_gene: -; abundance: -; v_gene: TRBV19; CDR3nt: TGTGCCAGTAAGACGGGGGACCACTATGGCTACACCTTC; CDR3aa: CASKTGDHYGYTF
len: 13; j_gene: TRBJ2-2; d_gene: -; abundance: -; v_gene: TRBV7-9; CDR3nt: TGTGCCAGCAGCTCTCGGGCCTTCGGGGAGCTGTTTTTT; CDR3aa: CASSSRAFGELFF
len: 15; j_gene: TRBJ1-1; d_gene: -; abundance: -; v_gene: TRBV30; CDR3nt: TGTGCCTGGAGTGGGGGAGGGGAGGGGAACACTGAAGCTTTCTTT; CDR3aa: CAWSGGGEGNTEAFF
len: 14; j_gene: TRBJ1-1; d_gene: -; abundance: few; v_gene: TRBV15; CDR3nt: TGTGCCACCAGCGGGAGGACAGCCAACACTGAAGCTTTCTTT; CDR3aa: CATSGRTANTEAFF
len: 15; j_gene: TRBJ1-4; d_gene: -; abundance: few; v_gene: TRBV18; CDR3nt: TGTGCCAGCTCACCACTAGGAGAAGAAGGGGAAAAACTGTTTTTT; CDR3aa: CASSPLGEEGEKLFF
len: 13; j_gene: TRBJ1-1; d_gene: -; abundance: -; v_gene: TRBV7-7; CDR3nt: TGTGCCAGCAGCCTTAGAAGGAACACTGAAGCTTTCTTT; CDR3aa: CASSLRRNTEAFF
len: 15; j_gene: TRBJ2-3; d_gene: TRBD2; abundance: -; v_gene: TRBV5-3; CDR3nt: TGTGCCAGAAGCCCGAGCGGGAGTTGTACAGATACGCAGTATTTT; CDR3aa: CARSPSGSCTDTQYF
len: 16; j_gene: TRBJ2-2; d_gene: -; abundance: -; v_gene: TRBV6-4; CDR3nt: TGTGCCAGCAGTGACCGGCGGCGGGACATAACCGGGGAGCTGTTTTTT; CDR3aa: CASSDRRRDITGELFF
len: 12; j_gene: TRBJ2-7; d_gene: -; abundance: -; v_gene: TRBV5-1; CDR3nt: TGCGCCAGCAGCTTGACGGACGGCGAGCAGTACTTC; CDR3aa: CASSLTDGEQYF
len: 14; j_gene: TRBJ1-1; d_gene: -; abundance: few; v_gene: TRBV28; CDR3nt: TGTGCCAGCAAGGGGGGATCGATGAACACTGAAGCTTTCTTT; CDR3aa: CASKGGSMNTEAFF
len: 15; j_gene: TRBJ2-1; d_gene: TRBD2; abundance: -; v_gene: TRBV4-1; CDR3nt: TGCGCCAGCAGCCAACTAGCGGGAGGGTACAATGAGCAGTTCTTC; CDR3aa: CASSQLAGGYNEQFF
len: 15; j_gene: TRBJ2-7; d_gene: TRBD1; abundance: -; v_gene: TRBV10-1; CDR3nt: TGCGCCAGCAGTCCGACAGGGGCCAACTCCTACGAGCAGTACTTC; CDR3aa: CASSPTGANSYEQYF
len: 16; j_gene: TRBJ2-5; d_gene: -; abundance: -; v_gene: TRBV28; CDR3nt: TGTGCCAGCAGACTATACACCTCGGGACAAGCAGAGACCCAGTACTTC; CDR3aa: CASRLYTSGQAETQYF
len: 16; j_gene: TRBJ2-3; d_gene: TRBD2; abundance: -; v_gene: TRBV6-6; CDR3nt: TGTGCCAGCACCCATTGGTGGCGGGAGGGGGGAGATACGCAGTATTTT; CDR3aa: CASTHWWREGGDTQYF
len: 13; j_gene: TRBJ1-5; d_gene: -; abundance: few; v_gene: TRBV6-4; CDR3nt: TGTGCCAGCAGTGACTCGACGGATCAGCCCCAGCATTTT; CDR3aa: CASSDSTDQPQHF
len: 15; j_gene: TRBJ1-2; d_gene: TRBD1; abundance: -; v_gene: TRBV28; CDR3nt: TGTGCCAGCAGCCCCGGGACAGGTATTGGCTATGGCTACACCTTC; CDR3aa: CASSPGTGIGYGYTF
len: 15; j_gene: TRBJ2-5; d_gene: -; abundance: -; v_gene: TRBV7-2; CDR3nt: TGTGCCAGCAGCTTTGCCGGCAGGGTAGCAGAGACCCAGTACTTC; CDR3aa: CASSFAGRVAETQYF
len: 11; j_gene: TRBJ2-2; d_gene: -; abundance: once; v_gene: TRBV6-1; CDR3nt: TGTGCCAGCAGAGGGACCGGGGGGCTGTTTTTT; CDR3aa: CASRGTGGLFF
len: 13; j_gene: TRBJ1-1; d_gene: -; abundance: -; v_gene: TRBV7-9; CDR3nt: TGTGCCAGCAGCAGGGGTGGCGGCACTGAAGCTTTCTTT; CDR3aa: CASSRGGGTEAFF
len: 16; j_gene: TRBJ2-1; d_gene: TRBD2; abundance: -; v_gene: TRBV10-3; CDR3nt: TGTGCCATCAGTGAGTCGATGGCGGGAGAGTACAATGAGCAGTTCTTC; CDR3aa: CAISESMAGEYNEQFF
len: 14; j_gene: TRBJ2-7; d_gene: -; abundance: -; v_gene: TRBV14; CDR3nt: TGTGCCAGCAGCCAAGACGGGGGCGGGTACGAGCAGTACTTC; CDR3aa: CASSQDGGGYEQYF
len: 12; j_gene: TRBJ2-1; d_gene: -; abundance: -; v_gene: TRBV27; CDR3nt: TGTGCCAGCAGTCCCACTAGGAGTGAGCAGTTCTTC; CDR3aa: CASSPTRSEQFF
len: 19; j_gene: TRBJ2-5; d_gene: -; abundance: -; v_gene: TRBV4-1; CDR3nt: TGCGCCAGCAGCCCCTCAGGTGGCCCCGCGCGCGAGCTCCAAGAGACCCAGTACTTC; CDR3aa: CASSPSGGPARELQETQYF